Listed below are T cell receptor beta chains from one sample, sequenced in a study of blood T cell repertoires in COVID-19. Sequenced by immunoSEQ multiplex PCR; TCRdb stores in-frame clones only, minus some. The sample includes some 280,000 clones, around four fifths of them seen just once. The sample was peripheral blood. The receptor source for this set is a woman in her forties or fifties with active or convalescent COVID-19. CDR3s include the opening cysteine and the closing phenylalanine or tryptophan. A D gene is named only where the DNA matches it firmly. Size is omitted from some rows. Given values are once, few, many or a class for expanded clones.

CDR3nt	CDR3aa	abundance	v_gene	j_gene	d_gene
TGTGCCAGCACCCGAACAGGGACCTATGGCTACACCTTC	CASTRTGTYGYTF	once	TRBV6-5	TRBJ1-2	NA
TGCAGCGTCCGAGGGAACGCGAACACCGGGGAGCTGTTTTTT	CSVRGNANTGELFF	once	TRBV29-1	TRBJ2-2	NA
TGTGCCAGCAGCTTAGTGAACACCCTCTACACTGAAGCTTTCTTT	CASSLVNTLYTEAFF	NA	TRBV7-8	TRBJ1-1	NA
TGCGCCAGCACCGTGTCTAGCGGAGCCTACGAGCAGTACTTC	CASTVSSGAYEQYF	NA	TRBV4-1	TRBJ2-7	TRBD2
TGTGCCAGCAGCCGACAGGACTCTGGAAACACCATATATTTT	CASSRQDSGNTIYF	NA	TRBV5-4	TRBJ1-3	NA
TGCGCCAGCAGCTTGTTGCACGGGGGTTCCATACCGAACACTGAAGCTTTCTTT	CASSLLHGGSIPNTEAFF	few	TRBV5-1	TRBJ1-1	NA
TGTGCCAGCAGACCGCAGACAGGGACTGGGGCCAACGTCCTGACTTTC	CASRPQTGTGANVLTF	NA	TRBV5-6	TRBJ2-6	TRBD1
TGTGCCAGCAGCTGGGGGCCTGGACAGGGGGCGGGCGAGCAGTACTTC	CASSWGPGQGAGEQYF	NA	TRBV7-8	TRBJ2-7	TRBD1
TGTGCCAGCTCACATCTGCGTGCGCTTGGACAGGGCGGGGAGACCCAGTACTTC	CASSHLRALGQGGETQYF	NA	TRBV18	TRBJ2-5	TRBD1
TGTGCCAGCAGTGCGGGAGGGCGTGAAGCCAAAAACATTCAGTACTTC	CASSAGGREAKNIQYF	NA	TRBV27	TRBJ2-4	TRBD2
TGTGCCATCAGTGAGGGGACAGCCCAACCCCAGCATTTT	CAISEGTAQPQHF	NA	TRBV10-3	TRBJ1-5	TRBD1
TGCGCCAGCAGCCACCAACCTCTAGCGGGAGGGAGCGATACGCAGTATTTT	CASSHQPLAGGSDTQYF	NA	TRBV4-1	TRBJ2-3	TRBD2
TGTGCCAGCAGCCCTGGGGGGACTGACAACACTGAAGCTTTCTTT	CASSPGGTDNTEAFF	NA	TRBV7-9	TRBJ1-1	NA
TGTGCCAGTTCCGTCCGGGATGAGCCCCAGCATTTT	CASSVRDEPQHF	NA	TRBV19	TRBJ1-5	NA
TGCGCCAGCAGCCAAGCTTCGTATAGGGGAACGAAGAACACTGAAGCTTTCTTT	CASSQASYRGTKNTEAFF	NA	TRBV4-1	TRBJ1-1	NA
TGTGCCATCGGGGGTCAGTTCACTAATGAAAAACTGTTTTTT	CAIGGQFTNEKLFF	NA	TRBV6-5	TRBJ1-4	NA
TGTGCCAGCAGCGTAGAAAAGCATAATGAGCAGTTCTTC	CASSVEKHNEQFF	NA	TRBV9	TRBJ2-1	NA